The text below deals with one TCR beta chain. Its antigen is not known. This sample was included in a study of T cell repertoires in cytomegalovirus infection. Study-wide results and caveats: HLA-C-restricted TCR beta clonotypes specific for CMV led the ex vivo response.

TCRdb re-analysed the reads in MiXCR, keeping a single row per CDR3 protein. Among roughly 920,000 distinct CDR3 sequences listed, 30% to 40% were seen once. This CDR3 comprises 13 residues. Trimming shortened V by 5 bases and J by 8 bases, and 10 bases separated the two germline ends. The source material was cultured CD8+ T cells from PBMCs, sampled from culture after CMV antigen stimulation. The receptor was isolated from a human donor in good health (CMV status not recorded). Some clones in this sample may be carry-over from other donors' samples. The rearrangement joins TRBV12-3 or TRBV12-4 to TRBJ1-6; no clear D gene. This CDR3 reads CASSHMAYSPLHF. The DNA for the CDR3 is TGTGCCAGCAGTCACATGGCCTATTCACCCCTCCACTTT.